These 20 T cell receptor beta chains were all obtained from the same sample, sequenced in a study of regulatory T cells in long-lasting Graves disease. Library construction for TCR beta used iRepertoire HTBI primers and Arm-PCR of CDR3 regions. MiXCR, applied by TCRdb to the multiplex PCR reads, yields one record per CDR3 protein. The sample has around 450,000 distinct CDR3 sequences, 20% to 25% seen once. The time point was: persistent/refractory GD, antithyroid drugs over 5 years with positive TRAb. There was RNA extracted from PBMCs, and the TCR library was made from it. The sample was peripheral blood mononuclear cells (PBMCs), taken when the disease was refractory, from a patient treated with antithyroid drugs. The receptors here all came from a female donor with Graves disease.

This chain uses TRBV3-1 with TRBJ2-7, with 7 positions matching TRBD2. V shed 4 bases, J shed 4 bases, and the junction held 7 bases outside the gene matches. The CDR3 is made up of 14 amino acids. Looked up from germline, CDR1 is LGHDT and CDR2 is YNNKEL (reference sequence). CDR3 nucleotide sequence: TGTGCCAGCAGCCCCGTTGGGGGGGAATACGAGCAGTACTTC. This sequence encodes CASSPVGGEYEQYF.

A word on this clonotype: A much larger clone lies a single base off, so this may be a read error. A read error is likely, as this CDR3 ends without the conserved phenylalanine or tryptophan. V gene TRBV12-3 or TRBV12-4 combines with J gene TRBJ2-7, with D unclear. V lost 1 base to trimming and J lost 3 bases, with 10 bases between them. This CDR3 region has 14 residues. The chain's CDR3 is CASSLVMAVYEQYL. In DNA form, the CDR3 reads TGTGCCAGCAGTTTAGTTATGGCAGTCTACGAGCAGTACCTC.

This clonotype was found many times. The chain joins TRBV5-1 to TRBJ1-2, with a tentative D call TRBD1 (6 bases). Germline CDR1 is SGHRS and CDR2 is YFSETQ. The CDR3 has 14 residues. V was shortened by 4 bases and J by 7 bases, with 17 bases between the two germline ends. Here the CDR3 DNA reads TGCGCCAGCAGCCCAACTTTGACAGGTCGTGGCTACACCTTC. It encodes CASSPTLTGRGYTF.

The chain combines TRBV5-1 with TRBJ2-6, with D possibly TRBD1 on 5 matching bases. The V end lost 0 bases, the J end lost 4 bases, and 8 bases lay between the germline ends. Germline CDR1 SGHRS, CDR2 YFSETQ. The CDR3 is 15 amino acids. The CDR3 coding sequence is TGCGCCAGCAGCTTGGACAGGACCGGGGCCAACGTCCTGACTTTC. This gives the protein CASSLDRTGANVLTF. Together with reference TRBV5-1 and TRBJ2-6, the CDR3 gives the full variable domain: KAGVTQTPRYLIKTRGQQVTLSCSPISGHRSVSWYQQTPGQGLQFLFEYFSETQRNKGNFPGRFSGRQFSNSRSEMNVSTLELGDSALYLCASSLDRTGANVLTFGAGSRLTVL.

Only a few counts were recorded for this clonotype. The chain employs TRBV6-1 and TRBJ1-6; 10 nucleotides line up with TRBD1. After removal of 6 bases from V and 6 bases from J, the junction contained 5 bases not matched to a gene. The CDR3 length is 15 residues. The V gene's germline CDR1 is MNHNS and CDR2 SASEGT. The CDR3 is CASREWDRGNSPLHF. The CDR3 region has the DNA TGTGCCAGCAGAGAGTGGGACAGGGGTAATTCACCCCTCCACTTT.

The sample holds many counts of this clonotype. The chain recombines TRBV7-2 with TRBJ1-4; TRBD1 matches at 7 bases. V shed 5 bases, J shed 3 bases, and the junction held 6 bases outside the gene matches. Germline V gives CDR1 SGHTA, CDR2 FQGNSA. The CDR3 contains 15 residues. CDR3 nucleotide sequence: TGTGCCAGCAGCATAGGGACAGCCCCTAATGAAAAACTGTTTTTT. Translating it yields CASSIGTAPNEKLFF.

The rearrangement links TRBV7-9 to TRBJ1-5, with D unresolved. The germline gives CDR1 SEHNR, CDR2 FQNEAQ (reference sequence). The CDR3 consists of 14 residues. V was shortened by 3 bases and J by 5 bases, with 11 bases between the two germline ends. CDR3 in amino acids: CASSLSRSDQPQHF. In DNA, the CDR3 is TGTGCCAGCAGCTTGTCCAGGTCGGATCAGCCCCAGCATTTT.

The rearrangement uses TRBV19 and TRBJ1-4; D is unresolved. V lost 0 bases and J lost 10, with 12 bases in between. The CDR3 length is 14 residues. CDR1 is LNHDA, CDR2 SQIVND, per germline (reference sequence). CDR3 sequence (DNA): TGTGCCAGTAGTATAGATGCAATGGTCGGAAAACTGTTTTTT. This gives the protein CASSIDAMVGKLFF.

To note about this clonotype: Being one base from a much bigger clone, this may be a read error. V gene TRBV12-3 or TRBV12-4 combines with J gene TRBJ2-5, with TRBD2 matching 7 bases. The CDR3 consists of 14 residues. Trimming cost V 4 bases and J 5 bases; bases outside gene matches: 7. CDR3 in DNA: TGTGCCAGCAGTTGGGGACCAGCGGGGGAGACCCAGTACTTC. Translation gives CASSWGPAGETQYF.

Only a few counts were recorded for this clonotype. The V gene is TRBV5-1, the J gene TRBJ2-1; TRBD1 agrees at 9 bases. Losses at the gene ends were 4 bases for V and 4 bases for J; bases not matched to a gene: 6. Per the germline V gene, CDR1 is SGHRS and CDR2 is YFSETQ. The CDR3 is made up of 15 amino acids. The CDR3: CASSSSGTGYNEQFF. CDR3 nucleotide sequence: TGCGCCAGCAGCAGCTCCGGGACAGGGTACAATGAGCAGTTCTTC.

This clonotype was counted ten times or more. This chain uses TRBV27 with TRBJ2-7; 9 nucleotides line up with TRBD1. Germline CDR1 reads MNHEY; CDR2 reads SMNVEV (reference sequence). The CDR3 is 14 amino acids. V shed 6 bases and J 5 bases; nucleotides not matched to a gene: 8. CDR3 DNA: TGTGCCAGCAGCCCCGGGACAGGGACCCACGAGCAGTACTTC. It translates to CASSPGTGTHEQYF.

This clonotype was seen repeatedly, ten times or more. The rearrangement uses TRBV20-1 and TRBJ1-5; 10 bases are shared with TRBD1. From germline, CDR1 is DFQATT and CDR2 SNEGSKA (reference sequence). The CDR3 contains 15 residues. V lost 2 bases, J lost 6 bases, and 7 bases stayed unmatched. The CDR3 is CSARKGTGVGQPQHF. The CDR3 bases are TGCAGTGCTAGAAAAGGGACAGGGGTGGGTCAGCCCCAGCATTTT.

This clonotype was detected many times. The rearrangement uses TRBV27 and TRBJ2-7; D remains unclear. Trimming shortened V by 5 bases and J by 3 bases, and 8 bases separated the two germline ends. The CDR3 totals 12 residues. Looked up from germline, CDR1 is MNHEY and CDR2 is SMNVEV (reference sequence). CDR3 coding DNA: TGTGCCAGCAGTCCGGAGATCTACGAGCAGTACTTC. It encodes CASSPEIYEQYF.

The sample holds many counts of this clonotype. This chain connects TRBV2 to TRBJ1-2, with TRBD1 as a possible D gene (6 bases). Trimming shortened V by 0 bases and J by 10 bases, and 15 bases separated the two germline ends. This CDR3 is built from 14 residues. The germline CDR1 and CDR2 sequences are SNHLY and FYNNEI. CDR3 in amino acids: CASSEALDRGLYTF. CDR3 coding DNA: TGTGCCAGCAGTGAAGCTTTGGACAGAGGCCTCTACACCTTC.

This clonotype has ten or more counts. This chain uses TRBV28 with TRBJ2-7; possibly TRBD1 or TRBD2 for D (5 bases each). CDR1 is MDHEN, CDR2 SYDVKM, per germline. The germline V and J ends were trimmed by 6 bases and 4 bases, with 16 bases remaining between them. There are 14 residues in the CDR3. The CDR3 nucleotides are TGTGCCAGCAGCACGTTGTCGGGGCGTTACGAGCAGTACTTC. As protein: CASSTLSGRYEQYF.

This clonotype has at least ten counts. The V and J genes are TRBV27 and TRBJ2-3, with 7 bases fitting TRBD2. Germline trimming cut 0 bases from V and 5 bases from J; bases unmatched to any gene: 5. CDR3 length: 15 residues. Germline values: CDR1 MNHEY, CDR2 SMNVEV (reference sequence). In nucleotides, the CDR3 is TGTGCCAGCAGTTTATCGGGACTACGGCTAGATACGCAGTATTTT. Translation gives CASSLSGLRLDTQYF.

The V call is TRBV4-1, the J call TRBJ2-2; D perhaps matches TRBD2 (6 bases). This CDR3 is built from 15 residues. V was pared by 4 bases and J by 6 bases, with 15 bases between. Germline CDR1 reads MGHRA; CDR2 reads YSYEKL. The DNA for the CDR3 is TGCGCCAGCAGCCTCCCCGGGACTGGGGCCGGGGAGCTGTTTTTT. Encoded protein: CASSLPGTGAGELFF.

The chain joins TRBV19 to TRBJ2-2; possible D gene TRBD2, 5 bases. V lost 7 bases and J 7 bases, leaving 22 bases between the germline ends. The V gene's germline CDR1 is LNHDA and CDR2 SQIVND (reference sequence). The CDR3 consists of 16 residues. The CDR3 loop reads CASTPSDAARGGELFF. The CDR3 bases are TGTGCCAGTACCCCAAGTGACGCCGCTCGGGGCGGGGAGCTGTTTTTT.

The chain couples TRBV15 to TRBJ1-2; no clear D gene. V was trimmed by 4 bases and J by 3 bases, leaving 9 bases between them. This CDR3 region has 13 residues. Germline V gene data show CDR1 as LNHNV and CDR2 as YYDKDF (reference sequence). CDR3 bases: TGTGCCACCAGCAAGCCCGGGCACTATGGCTACACCTTC. It encodes CATSKPGHYGYTF.

This chain uses TRBV15 with TRBJ2-2; 7 nucleotides line up with TRBD1. The V segment lost 4 bases and the J segment 1 base; nucleotides outside the gene matches: 6. The CDR3 is 16 amino acids. The V gene's germline CDR1 is LNHNV and CDR2 YYDKDF (reference sequence). CDR3 in DNA: TGTGCCACCAGCACGAAGGACAGGAGGAACACCGGGGAGCTGTTTTTT. As protein: CATSTKDRRNTGELFF.